This T cell receptor beta chain derives from a study of radiation and T cells in renal cell carcinoma. Study-wide results and caveats: Irradiated tumors held more dominant CDR3 motifs than control tumors. In nephrectomy-only tumors, top 100 clonotypes averaged roughly 43%, versus around 50% irradiated.

Germline CDR1 reads SGHRS; CDR2 reads YFSETQ. J was trimmed by 5 bases and V by 2 bases; bases with no gene match: 10. The CDR3 runs 16 residues. As for treatment: treatment-naive control, cytoreductive nephrectomy. The assay was immunoSEQ multiplex PCR, and TCRdb's table has in-frame clones only and misses some. The sample consists of 25,000 or so clones, around half of them appearing once. About this clone itself: Its antigen is undetermined.

The receptor comes from a human donor with renal cell carcinoma. The material sequenced was tumor tissue, taken from a patient whose treatment was nephrectomy without radiotherapy. The V call is TRBV5-1, the J call TRBJ2-1; the match to TRBD1 covers 7 bases. The CDR3 DNA sequence: TGCGCCAGCAGCTTCTCCCGACAGGGAACAAACAATGAGCAGTTCTTC. It encodes CASSFSRQGTNNEQFF.